Here is one T cell receptor beta chain with its context. This same CDR3 is encoded by further DNA sequences in the sample. This record belongs to a study of Ad26.COV2.S vaccination and SARS-CoV-2 variants. TCRdb keeps only in-frame clones here, not all; method: immunoSEQ multiplex PCR. The sample carries about 400,000 clones, roughly 90% recorded once. Treatment in this sample: roughly 18 received Ad26.COV2.S at low or high dose, single or two shots; about 5 received placebo; per-sample allocation not given. On day 63 after the first injection, vaccine and placebo recipients gave samples. The administered vaccine (an Ad26 vector) expressed Wuhan-strain SARS-CoV-2 spike. Trimming took 6 bases from V and 1 from J, leaving 13 bases between them. The CDR3 loop spans 14 amino acids. Germline assignment: CDR1 MDHEN and CDR2 SYDVKM.

The V call is TRBV28, the J call TRBJ2-7; the D gene is possibly TRBD1 (6 bases). The sequence came from a person between 18 and 60 years old who received the Ad26.COV2.S COVID-19 vaccine or a placebo. Sequences were derived from peripheral blood, sampled in a trial of Ad26.COV2.S vaccine versus placebo. CDR3 in amino acids: CASSPDRTSYEQYF. The DNA of the CDR3 is TGTGCCAGCAGCCCAGACAGGACATCCTACGAGCAGTACTTC.